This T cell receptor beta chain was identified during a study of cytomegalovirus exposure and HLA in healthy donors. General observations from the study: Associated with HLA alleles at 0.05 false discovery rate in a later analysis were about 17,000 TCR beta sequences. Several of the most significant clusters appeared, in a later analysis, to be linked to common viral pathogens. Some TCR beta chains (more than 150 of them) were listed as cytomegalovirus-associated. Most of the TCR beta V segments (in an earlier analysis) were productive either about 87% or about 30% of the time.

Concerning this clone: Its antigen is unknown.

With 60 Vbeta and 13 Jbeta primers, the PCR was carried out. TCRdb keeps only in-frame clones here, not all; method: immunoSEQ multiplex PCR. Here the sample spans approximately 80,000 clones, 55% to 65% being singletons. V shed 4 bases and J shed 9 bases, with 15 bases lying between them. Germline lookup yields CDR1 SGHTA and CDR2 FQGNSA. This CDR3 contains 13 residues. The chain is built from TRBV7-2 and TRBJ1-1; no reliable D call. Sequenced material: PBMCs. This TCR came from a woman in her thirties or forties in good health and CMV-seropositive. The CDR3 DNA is TGTGCCAGCAGCTCGGGCCGGAGGCTCCAAGCTTTCTTT. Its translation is CASSSGRRLQAFF.